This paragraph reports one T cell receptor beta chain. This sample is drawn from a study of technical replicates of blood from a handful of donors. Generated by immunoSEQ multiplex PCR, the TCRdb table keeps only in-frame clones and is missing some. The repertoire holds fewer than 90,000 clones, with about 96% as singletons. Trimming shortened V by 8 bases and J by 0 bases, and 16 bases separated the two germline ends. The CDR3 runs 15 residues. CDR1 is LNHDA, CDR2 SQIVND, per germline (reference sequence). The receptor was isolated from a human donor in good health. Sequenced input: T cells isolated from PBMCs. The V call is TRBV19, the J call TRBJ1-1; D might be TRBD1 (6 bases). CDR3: CASVRGIFMNTEAFF. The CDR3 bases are TGTGCCAGTGTCAGGGGAATCTTCATGAACACTGAAGCTTTCTTT.